The 13 T cell receptor beta chains given below trace back to one sample, sequenced in a study of PD-1 blockade in classical Hodgkin lymphoma. Here immunoSEQ multiplex PCR was the method, and the copy in TCRdb shows in-frame clones only, minus some. This table holds about 21,000 clones, roughly 94% found once. The time point here: newly diagnosed, previously untreated cHL patient sample. Sequenced input: peripheral blood mononuclear cells (PBMCs). The receptors were sampled from a human donor with classical Hodgkin lymphoma.

The V and J genes are TRBV10-2 and TRBJ1-4; D perhaps matches TRBD1 (6 bases). V was pared by 7 bases and J by 6 bases, with 12 bases between. From germline, CDR1 is WSHSY and CDR2 SAAADI. The CDR3 spans 13 residues. The chain's CDR3 is CASMEAGDEKLFF. In DNA, the CDR3 is TGCGCCAGCATGGAGGCAGGGGATGAAAAACTGTTTTTT.

This chain connects TRBV9 to TRBJ2-1; D tentatively reads TRBD1 or TRBD2 (6 bases each). V was pared by 0 bases and J by 6 bases, with 10 bases between. This CDR3 is 14 amino acids long. The germline CDR1 and CDR2 sequences are SGDLS and YYNGEE. Here the CDR3 DNA reads TGTGCCAGCAGCGTAGAACAGGGAGGCAATGAGCAGTTCTTC. Amino acid sequence: CASSVEQGGNEQFF.

The gene calls are TRBV7-9 and TRBJ2-4; D not certain. V dropped 5 bases and J dropped 8 bases, with 13 bases sitting between them. Germline CDR1 is SEHNR and CDR2 is FQNEAQ (reference sequence). The CDR3 has 13 amino acids. The CDR3 loop reads CASSPKGWDIQYF. The DNA for the CDR3 is TGTGCCAGCAGCCCTAAAGGATGGGACATTCAGTACTTC.

This clone was counted once. The chain joins TRBV5-1 to TRBJ2-7; weak D call: TRBD1 (6 bases). Trimming removed 4 bases from V and 2 bases from J, with 13 bases in between. Germline CDR1 and CDR2: SGHRS and YFSETQ. CDR3 length: 14 residues. CDR3 nucleotide sequence: TGCGCCAGCAGCCCGGCAGGGACAACCTACGAGCAGTACTTC. As protein: CASSPAGTTYEQYF.

V gene TRBV5-4 combines with J gene TRBJ2-3, with a possible D match to TRBD1 (5 bases). Trimming stripped 3 bases from V and 3 bases from J, with 11 bases between. This CDR3 spans 14 amino acids. Germline V gene data show CDR1 as SGHNT and CDR2 as YYREEE (reference sequence). The CDR3: CASSYSGATDTQYF. The CDR3 region has the DNA TGTGCCAGCAGCTATAGTGGGGCGACAGATACGCAGTATTTT. The full variable domain, its missing parts supplied by reference TRBV5-4 and TRBJ2-3, is ETGVTQSPTHLIKTRGQQVTLRCSSQSGHNTVSWYQQALGQGPQFIFQYYREEENGRGNFPPRFSGLQFPNYSSELNVNALELDDSALYLCASSYSGATDTQYFGPGTRLTVL.

This clone was seen just once. The chain recombines TRBV18 with TRBJ2-1; no definite D call. The CDR3 extends over 11 amino acids. CDR1 and CDR2 from the germline V gene are KGHSH and LQKENI. Trimming cost V 6 bases and J 4 bases, with 4 bases left between them. The CDR3, as DNA: TGTGCCAGCTCCGATTACAATGAGCAGTTCTTC. Its protein product is CASSDYNEQFF.

The count of this clone is one. The chain carries TRBV29-1 and TRBJ1-2; perhaps TRBD1 as D (5 bases). The V end was cut by 6 bases, the J end by 4 bases, with 15 bases between. The V gene's germline CDR1 is SQVTM and CDR2 ANQGSEA. This CDR3 has 13 residues. CDR3 DNA sequence: TGCAGCGTGTTGGACAAGCGGGGCTATGGCTACACCTTC. As protein: CSVLDKRGYGYTF.

The chain has TRBV6-6 and TRBJ2-3; D unclear. This CDR3 contains 15 residues. Trimming took off 4 bases at V and 0 bases at J, with 11 bases between the two ends. CDR1 MNHNY and CDR2 SVGAGI come from the germline V gene (reference sequence). This CDR3 is CASSSRLMSTDTQYF. The CDR3 DNA reads as TGTGCCAGCAGTTCCCGGCTAATGAGCACAGATACGCAGTATTTT.

This chain links TRBV5-1 with TRBJ1-3, with D perhaps matching TRBD1 (6 bases). This CDR3 has 15 residues. V was shortened by 5 bases and J by 0 bases, with 12 bases between the two germline ends. The germline V gene has CDR1 SGHRS and CDR2 YFSETQ. Here the CDR3 reads CASRPGTISGNTIYF. Here the CDR3 DNA reads TGCGCCAGCAGGCCCGGGACAATCTCTGGAAACACCATATATTTT.

This clone was picked up one time. The V call is TRBV30, the J call TRBJ1-2; D is unresolved. From germline, CDR1 is GTSNPN and CDR2 SVGIG (reference sequence). V was pared by 3 bases and J by 2 bases, with 10 bases between. CDR3 size: 13 residues. The CDR3 DNA follows: TGTGCCTGGAGGGTAACAGAGAACTATGGCTACACCTTC. Translation gives CAWRVTENYGYTF. Looking up the rest from reference TRBV30 and TRBJ1-2 gives the full variable domain: SQTIHQWPATLVQPVGSPLSLECTVEGTSNPNLYWYRQAAGRGLQLLFYSVGIGQISSEVPQNLSASRPQDRQFILSSKKLLLSDSGFYLCAWRVTENYGYTFGSGTRLTVV.

The chain joins TRBV18 to TRBJ1-2; D uncertain. There are 14 residues in the CDR3. CDR1 and CDR2 (germline): KGHSH, LQKENI. The V end was cut by 2 bases, the J end by 2 bases, with 9 bases between. The CDR3 loop reads CASSPAPENYGYTF. The CDR3 DNA reads TGTGCCAGCTCACCAGCCCCCGAGAACTATGGCTACACCTTC.

In its sample, this clone was seen once. The gene calls are TRBV6-5 and TRBJ1-1; 9 bases fit TRBD1. This CDR3 region has 14 residues. Per germline, CDR1 MNHEY and CDR2 SVGAGI. V was clipped by 6 bases and J by 6 bases; unmatched bases: 8. The CDR3 bases are TGTGCCAGCAGGCAACAGGGGGCTTTGTCTGAAGCTTTCTTT. Translation: CASRQQGALSEAFF.

The rearrangement joins TRBV12-2 to TRBJ2-4; the table gives TRBD2 as D, unverified against the DNA. TRBV12-2 is given as a pseudogene. The CDR3 covers 16 residues. CDR3 DNA: TGTGCAAGTCGCTTAGCTCCTAGAGCGGGGGGCGTCATTCAGTACTTC. Translating it yields CASRLAPRAGGVIQYF.